This T cell receptor beta chain appears in the sequencing data of a study of human versus mouse CDR3 diversity and MHC coevolution. Study-level findings and limits: Mice had fewer CDR3 deletions and insertions than humans on average. Clonal inequality was lowest in two of the three human donors.

Only in-frame clones appear in the TCRdb table, and some are missing; sequencing was by immunoSEQ multiplex PCR. The sample consists of about 81,000 clones, around 93% of them appearing once. This CDR3 is 14 amino acids long. Trimming left V 5 bases short and J 6 bases short, with 17 bases between. Germline lookup yields CDR1 KGHSH and CDR2 LQKENI. A word on this clone: The antigen is unknown.

The TCR sequence derives from a person aged 25 to 75 in good health. J is TRBJ2-7 and V is TRBV18, with D perhaps assigned TRBD1 or TRBD2 (7 bases each). Material: naive CD4+ T cells from blood. Stated subset: CD45RO-negative CD62L-positive naive CD4 T cells. CDR3 nucleotides: TGTGCCAGCTCATCACAGGGGAGGGAGGTCGAGCAGTACTTC. Amino acid sequence: CASSSQGREVEQYF.